Following are 9 T cell receptor beta chains from one sample sequenced in a study of radiotherapy plus CTLA-4 blockade in lung cancer. Sequencing used immunoSEQ multiplex PCR; TCRdb keeps in-frame clones, though not all of them. The sample includes about 110,000 clones, roughly four fifths seen only once; the top ten take 3% to 4%. Sequenced here: peripheral blood, sampled from a patient treated with radiotherapy plus ipilimumab. The source is a human donor with non-small cell lung cancer that progressed on radiotherapy plus ipilimumab. Some clones in this sample may be carry-over from other donors' samples.

This rearrangement joins TRBV4-2 to TRBJ2-1, with TRBD2 matching over 9 bases. Per germline, CDR1 LGHNA and CDR2 YNFKEQ. After removal of 4 bases from V and 10 bases from J, the junction contained 20 bases not matched to a gene. The CDR3 runs 18 residues. CDR3 DNA: TGTGCCAGCAGCCGAAGTCAGGCTAGCGGGGTTTTACTAGAGGAGCAGTTCTTC. Its translation is CASSRSQASGVLLEEQFF.

The rearrangement links TRBV2 to TRBJ1-6; the D gene is possibly TRBD1 (6 bases). There are 15 residues in the CDR3. V was clipped by 3 bases and J by 12 bases, with 18 bases between them. CDR1 is SNHLY and CDR2 is FYNNEI in the germline V gene. CDR3 protein: CASSDRGAGHGPLHF. CDR3 DNA: TGTGCCAGCAGTGATCGGGGGGCGGGTCATGGACCCCTCCACTTT.

V gene TRBV6-6 combines with J gene TRBJ1-2, with D hard to call. Germline V lookup: CDR1 MNHNY, CDR2 SVGAGI (reference sequence). The CDR3 is 13 amino acids. With 1 base removed from V and 8 bases from J, the gap between germline ends came to 11 bases. In nucleotides, the CDR3 is TGTGCCAGCAGTTACTACGGGGAAAACGGCTACACCTTC. This codes for CASSYYGENGYTF.

V usage is TRBV29-1 and J usage is TRBJ1-2; 9 positions match TRBD1. V was pared by 4 bases and J by 5 bases, with 2 bases of the junction left unmatched. The CDR3 runs 12 residues. Germline assignment: CDR1 SQVTM and CDR2 ANQGSEA. The CDR3, as DNA: TGCAGCGTTGCGGGACAGGGTTATGGCTACACCTTC. Its protein product is CSVAGQGYGYTF.

This chain uses TRBV30 with TRBJ1-2, with a possible D match to TRBD1 (6 bases). V was trimmed by 4 bases and J by 8 bases, leaving 17 bases between them. The CDR3 totals 13 residues. Germline V gene data show CDR1 as GTSNPN and CDR2 as SVGIG (reference sequence). The CDR3 region has the DNA TGTGCCTGGAAGAGGGACCCCACAGGGGGCTACACCTTC. It specifies CAWKRDPTGGYTF.

This rearrangement joins TRBV9 to TRBJ2-3; D possibly corresponds to TRBD2 (5 bases). In germline, CDR1 is SGDLS, CDR2 YYNGEE. The CDR3 has 14 residues. V was shortened by 4 bases and J by 8 bases, with 17 bases between the two germline ends. CDR3 loop: CASSPSGFNGTQYF. CDR3 DNA: TGTGCCAGCAGCCCTTCGGGATTTAATGGTACGCAGTATTTT.

The V gene is TRBV7-3, the J gene TRBJ2-5, with 8 bases identical to TRBD1. V was pared by 4 bases and J by 5 bases, with 3 bases of the junction left unmatched. This CDR3 region has 13 residues. The germline V gene encodes CDR1 SGHTA and CDR2 FQGTGA. The CDR3 DNA sequence: TGTGCCAGCAGCTCAGGGGGCTGGGAGACCCAGTACTTC. Translated: CASSSGGWETQYF.

The gene calls are TRBV18 and TRBJ2-7, with D perhaps TRBD1 (7 bases). The length of the CDR3 is 14 residues. Germline V gives CDR1 KGHSH, CDR2 LQKENI. V dropped 2 bases and J dropped 4 bases, with 12 bases sitting between them. The CDR3 protein is CASSPTRDSYEQYF. The CDR3 DNA reads as TGTGCCAGCTCACCAACGCGGGACAGTTACGAGCAGTACTTC. The whole variable domain, remainder taken from reference TRBV18 and TRBJ2-7, is NAGVMQNPRHLVRRRGQEARLRCSPMKGHSHVYWYRQLPEEGLKFMVYLQKENIIDESGMPKERFSAEFPKEGPSILRIQQVVRGDSAAYFCASSPTRDSYEQYFGPGTRLTVT.

The chain links TRBV5-6 to TRBJ1-2; unclear D gene. V was trimmed by 1 base and J by 3 bases, leaving 7 bases between them. There are 13 residues in the CDR3. Germline V gene data show CDR1 as SGHDT and CDR2 as YYEEEE. The CDR3 nucleotides read TGTGCCAGCAGCTTGATGGGGTACTATGGCTACACCTTC. This gives the protein CASSLMGYYGYTF.